These T cell receptor beta chains were read from a single sample in a study of OX40 agonist ivuxolimab in advanced cancers. The protocol was immunoSEQ multiplex PCR, while the TCRdb copy is restricted to in-frame clones and leaves out a portion. This table holds 17,000 or so clones, around 80% found once. Sequences were derived from CD4+ or CD8+ T cells sorted from blood, sampled in a trial of the OX40 agonist ivuxolimab. These receptors all stem from an adult with an advanced solid tumor such as melanoma, head and neck, liver or kidney cancer. Each CDR3 is given with its conserved first and last residue. D genes are given only for firm matches. Size is stated for part of the rows, as once, few or many counts, or as a class when the clone is expanded.

J,D,V,size,DNA,CDR3
TRBJ1-1,TRBD1,TRBV14,few,TGTGCCAGCAGCCTCTGGACAGGGAGAAACACTGAAGCTTTCTTT,CASSLWTGRNTEAFF
TRBJ2-7,TRBD1,TRBV5-4,-,TGTGCCAGCAGCTTGTTGCTGGGACAGGGGGCCCACGAGCAGTACTTC,CASSLLLGQGAHEQYF
TRBJ1-2,-,TRBV15,-,TGTGCCACCAGCAGGACGTCCGCTTCTAACTATGGCTACACCTTC,CATSRTSASNYGYTF
TRBJ2-5,TRBD1,TRBV7-2,-,TGTGCCAGCAGCCCGCGACAGGGGGCAAGGGAGACCCAGTACTTC,CASSPRQGARETQYF
TRBJ2-7,-,TRBV29-1,-,TGCAGCGTTATTCTGGTTCACGCCTACGAGCAGTACTTC,CSVILVHAYEQYF
TRBJ1-1,-,TRBV28,-,TGTGCCAGCTCCCCCCGGGGTGCAGGGGAGTCGTATGAAGCTTTCTTT,CASSPRGAGESYEAFF
TRBJ1-5,-,TRBV6-6,-,TGTGCCAGCACCTTAGACGGAGGTGAGGGCAATCAGCCCCAGCATTTT,CASTLDGGEGNQPQHF
TRBJ2-3,TRBD2,TRBV5-1,-,TGCGCCAGCAGCCAACCATCGACTAGCGGGAGGGGTGATACGCAGTATTTT,CASSQPSTSGRGDTQYF
TRBJ2-2,TRBD2,TRBV19,-,TGTGCCAGTAGTATGGGGGGAGGGCCCGGGGAGCTGTTTTTT,CASSMGGGPGELFF
TRBJ2-7,-,TRBV11-2,-,TGTGCCAGCAGCCCGGCAGGTCCCTACGAGCAGTACTTC,CASSPAGPYEQYF
TRBJ2-7,-,TRBV29-1,once,TGCAGCGTTGATTTGGGGGATTCCTACGAGCAGTACTTC,CSVDLGDSYEQYF
TRBJ2-3,TRBD1,TRBV7-9,-,TGTGCCAGCAGGCATACCACAGGGGGGAAAACAGATACGCAGTATTTT,CASRHTTGGKTDTQYF
TRBJ2-1,TRBD1,TRBV5-4,medium-sized,TGTGCCAGCAGCCCGGACGACAGGGACAATGAGCAGTTCTTC,CASSPDDRDNEQFF
TRBJ2-7,TRBD1,TRBV18,-,TGTGCCAGCTCACCACGACAAGGGGGCAGCTACGAGCAGTACTTC,CASSPRQGGSYEQYF
TRBJ2-7,-,TRBV13,-,TGTGCCAGCAGCTTAGCTCAGGATTCGAACGCGCAGTACTTC,CASSLAQDSNAQYF
TRBJ2-1,-,TRBV7-9,-,TGTGCCAGCAGCTTTAGTACCTACAATGAGCAGTTCTTC,CASSFSTYNEQFF
TRBJ2-2,-,TRBV7-9,-,TGTGCCAGCAGCCTACCCGGGGAGCTGTTTTTT,CASSLPGELFF
TRBJ2-7,TRBD1,TRBV6-1,-,TGTGCCAGCAGTTGGACAGGTTTGTTGTACGAGCAGTACTTC,CASSWTGLLYEQYF
TRBJ2-2,-,TRBV28,-,TGTGCCAGCACTCCCTTATTAGAGGGGGGGCGGAACACCGGGGAGCTGTTTTTT,CASTPLLEGGRNTGELFF
TRBJ2-7,-,TRBV7-8,-,TGTGCCAGCAGCTCCCCAGCCTCGGCACAGTCCATTTGGTACTTC,CASSSPASAQSIWYF
TRBJ2-7,TRBD1,TRBV4-3,-,TGCGCCAGCAGCCCCGGGACAGGCACCTACGAGCAGTACTTC,CASSPGTGTYEQYF
TRBJ2-2,-,TRBV21-1,-,TGTGCCAGCAACAAGGGGTACGCCGGGGAGCTGTTTTTT,CASNKGYAGELFF
TRBJ2-7,TRBD1,TRBV4-3,-,TGCGCCAGCAGCGACAGGGACCGCTACGAGCAGTACTTC,CASSDRDRYEQYF
TRBJ2-1,-,TRBV7-6,-,TGTGCCAGCAGCTTCCGAGACAACGCCTACAATGAGCAGTTCTTC,CASSFRDNAYNEQFF
TRBJ2-1,TRBD2,TRBV27,-,TGTGCCAGCAGTTTATGGACTAGCGGGAGGGCGAATGAGCAGTTCTTC,CASSLWTSGRANEQFF
TRBJ1-2,-,TRBV7-8,-,TGTGCCAGCAGCCCGGGGCCCTCTAACTATGGCTACACCTTC,CASSPGPSNYGYTF
TRBJ2-7,TRBD2,TRBV27,-,TGTGCCAGCAGTCACGGGACTAGCGGTTCTCGAGAGCAGTACTTC,CASSHGTSGSREQYF